This T cell receptor beta chain was sequenced during a study of cytomegalovirus exposure and HLA in healthy donors. Germline assignment: CDR1 MNHNY and CDR2 SVGAGI (reference sequence). The CDR3 extends over 15 amino acids. V dropped 2 bases and J dropped 3; count of bases not matched to a gene: 6. It was healthy bone marrow donors who served as donors. A multiplex PCR was run with 60 Vbeta primers and 13 Jbeta primers. The protocol was immunoSEQ multiplex PCR, while the TCRdb copy is restricted to in-frame clones and leaves out a portion. The sample shows over 150,000 clones, roughly 79% of them seen only once.

Material: PBMCs. The TCR comes from a male donor in good health and CMV-seronegative. V is TRBV6-6 and J is TRBJ1-1; TRBD1 agrees at 7 bases. The CDR3 is CASSYGQGDHTEAFF. The DNA of the CDR3 is TGTGCCAGCAGTTACGGGCAGGGGGATCACACTGAAGCTTTCTTT.